What follows are 16 T cell receptor beta chains derived from one specimen sequenced in a study of blood T cell repertoires in COVID-19 (dated by TCRdb to about 2020). The library was generated by the immunoSEQ multiplex PCR assay. TCRdb took this table from immuneACCESS and kept in-frame rearrangements with V and J called. Such tables lack part of the clones; where checked against another copy, unresolved V genes explain under half of the gap, and the rest is unexplained. For this sample the table gives tens of thousands of clones, of which around 85% were detected only once. Jointly, the top ten make up about 12% of the sample. Sequencing used peripheral blood. The origin of the receptors is a human donor in a cohort sampled during active COVID-19.

The chain is built from TRBV9 and TRBJ1-4, with TRBD1 matching over 8 bases. Losses at the gene ends were 1 base for V and 8 bases for J; bases not matched to a gene: 7. Germline V gene data show CDR1 as SGDLS and CDR2 as YYNGEE. This CDR3 is built from 15 residues. CDR3 in amino acids: CASSVSDRGGEKLFF. As DNA, the CDR3 is TGTGCCAGCAGCGTAAGCGACAGGGGAGGGGAAAAACTGTTTTTT.

In this sample, this clone turned up a few times. The chain carries TRBV18 and TRBJ2-7; 9 positions match TRBD2. V was pared by 3 bases and J by 5 bases, with 11 bases of the junction left unmatched. Germline V CDR1 and CDR2: KGHSH, LQKENI. The CDR3 extends over 16 amino acids. CDR3 DNA: TGTGCCAGCTCACCTCTCCCTAGCGGGGCGAACAACGAGCAGTACTTC. Translation: CASSPLPSGANNEQYF.

CDR3 sequence: CASSLGRENEKLFF. The CDR3 DNA sequence: TGTGCCAGCAGCTTGGGCAGGGAAAATGAAAAACTGTTTTTT. V usage is TRBV7-2 and J usage is TRBJ1-4; TRBD1 is a possible D gene (5 bases). Trimming took 3 bases from V and 5 from J, leaving 10 bases between them. Germline V gene lookup returns CDR1 SGHTA and CDR2 FQGNSA. This CDR3 region has 14 residues.

The rearrangement uses TRBV28 and TRBJ1-5, with 7 nucleotides matching TRBD1. The CDR3 length is 13 residues. Trimming took 6 bases from V and 5 from J; bases not matched to a gene: 4. Germline V gene lookup returns CDR1 MDHEN and CDR2 SYDVKM. CDR3 bases: TGTGCCAGCAGGGGGGACAGTTATCAGCCCCAGCATTTT. Translation gives CASRGDSYQPQHF.

The chain is built from TRBV27 and TRBJ2-4; a possible D gene is TRBD2 (7 bases). The CDR3 is made up of 16 amino acids. Germline values: CDR1 MNHEY, CDR2 SMNVEV (reference sequence). Trimming removed 3 bases from V and 4 bases from J, with 16 bases in between. In DNA, the CDR3 is TGTGCCAGCAGTTTGGGTAGGGGGGGAGCTAAAAACATTCAGTACTTC. This sequence encodes CASSLGRGGAKNIQYF.

In this sample, this clone is medium-sized. CDR3 residues: CASSNRDRGNEQYF. CDR3 bases: TGCGCCAGCAGCAACCGGGACAGGGGGAACGAGCAGTACTTC. The rearrangement uses TRBV5-1 and TRBJ2-7, with 11 bases fitting TRBD1. This CDR3 region has 14 residues. CDR1 SGHRS and CDR2 YFSETQ come from the germline V gene. V lost 4 bases and J lost 5; bases outside the gene matches: 5. The full variable domain, with the rest looked up from reference TRBV5-1 and TRBJ2-7, is KAGVTQTPRYLIKTRGQQVTLSCSPISGHRSVSWYQQTPGQGLQFLFEYFSETQRNKGNFPGRFSGRQFSNSRSEMNVSTLELGDSALYLCASSNRDRGNEQYFGPGTRLTVT.

The chain carries TRBV7-2 and TRBJ2-1; maybe TRBD1 (6 bases). The length of the CDR3 is 14 residues. V was clipped by 5 bases and J by 8 bases, with 16 bases between them. CDR1 is SGHTA and CDR2 is FQGNSA in the germline V gene. For the CDR3, the DNA is TGTGCCAGCAGCCCCCAGACGGACAGTCATGAGCAGTTCTTC. It specifies CASSPQTDSHEQFF. The full variable domain, rest sourced from reference TRBV7-2 and TRBJ2-1, is GAGVSQSPSNKVTEKGKDVELRCDPISGHTALYWYRQSLGQGLEFLIYFQGNSAPDKSGLPSDRFSAERTGGSVSTLTIQRTQQEDSAVYLCASSPQTDSHEQFFGPGTRLTVL.

The chain links TRBV19 to TRBJ1-6, with a tentative D call TRBD1 (5 bases). Germline assignment: CDR1 LNHDA and CDR2 SQIVND (reference sequence). Deletions cut 4 bases from V and 3 bases from J, with 13 bases between. The CDR3 spans 16 residues. Here the CDR3 reads CASSRTQGFYNSPLHF. CDR3 coding DNA: TGTGCCAGTAGTAGGACCCAGGGATTCTATAATTCACCCCTCCACTTT.

The rearrangement links TRBV7-2 to TRBJ2-3; 10 positions match TRBD2. The J segment lost 2 bases and the V segment lost 5 bases, leaving 7 bases of the junction unmatched. Germline V gene lookup returns CDR1 SGHTA and CDR2 FQGNSA. There are 16 residues in the CDR3. The CDR3 coding sequence is TGTGCCAGCAGCACCGCCGGGACTAGCGTCACAGATACGCAGTATTTT. Its protein product is CASSTAGTSVTDTQYF. Full variable domain (rest looked up from reference TRBV7-2 and TRBJ2-3): GAGVSQSPSNKVTEKGKDVELRCDPISGHTALYWYRQSLGQGLEFLIYFQGNSAPDKSGLPSDRFSAERTGGSVSTLTIQRTQQEDSAVYLCASSTAGTSVTDTQYFGPGTRLTVL.

The chain uses TRBV7-8 and TRBJ2-1; 8 nucleotides align to TRBD2. The CDR3 runs to 16 residues. The ends lost 6 bases at V and 2 bases at J; junction bases unmatched: 9. From germline, CDR1 is SGHVS and CDR2 FQNEAQ. CDR3 nucleotide sequence: TGTGCCAGCAGACAAATGGGGCGGGGGGCCTACAATGAGCAGTTCTTC. Amino acid sequence: CASRQMGRGAYNEQFF.

V usage is TRBV6-6 and J usage is TRBJ1-2; no clear D. This CDR3 is 12 amino acids long. V lost 6 bases and J 2 bases, leaving 7 bases between the germline ends. CDR1 is MNHNY and CDR2 is SVGAGI in the germline V gene (reference sequence). The CDR3 loop reads CASRHGNYGYTF. The CDR3 coding sequence is TGTGCCAGCAGGCACGGGAACTATGGCTACACCTTC.

The chain is built from TRBV7-2 and TRBJ2-2; TRBD2 might be the D (6 bases). V was shortened by 1 base and J by 0 bases, with 9 bases between the two germline ends. This CDR3 is 16 amino acids long. Per germline, CDR1 SGHTA and CDR2 FQGNSA. The CDR3 here is CASSLDGGSNTGELFF. The CDR3, as DNA: TGTGCCAGCAGCTTAGATGGGGGGTCGAACACCGGGGAGCTGTTTTTT. The entire variable domain, with the rest obtained from reference TRBV7-2 and TRBJ2-2, is as follows: GAGVSQSPSNKVTEKGKDVELRCDPISGHTALYWYRQSLGQGLEFLIYFQGNSAPDKSGLPSDRFSAERTGGSVSTLTIQRTQQEDSAVYLCASSLDGGSNTGELFFGEGSRLTVL.

The genes are TRBV18 and TRBJ2-7, with 7 bases fitting TRBD1. Trimming at V came to 0 bases and at J to 2 bases, leaving 7 bases not matched to a gene. CDR1 and CDR2 from the germline V gene are KGHSH and LQKENI. The CDR3 runs to 16 residues. The CDR3 loop reads CASSPPGQTKPYEQYF. CDR3 bases: TGTGCCAGCTCACCACCGGGACAGACCAAGCCCTACGAGCAGTACTTC.

This clone was counted a few times. CDR3 bases: TGCGCCAGCAGTCTAGGACAGGGAGGAGGGAATTCACCCCTCCACTTT. Translating gives CASSLGQGGGNSPLHF. The chain combines TRBV5-1 with TRBJ1-6; 8 bases are a match to TRBD1. This CDR3 is 16 amino acids long. CDR1 is SGHRS, CDR2 YFSETQ, per germline. The junction had 11 bases not matched to a gene; V was cut back by 5 bases and J by 7 bases.

The genes are TRBV2 and TRBJ2-2, with TRBD2 as a possible D gene (5 bases). Deletions cut 7 bases from V and 6 bases from J, with 12 bases between. CDR1 and CDR2 (germline): SNHLY, FYNNEI. This CDR3 is 13 amino acids long. The CDR3, as DNA: TGTGCCAGCATTCGTCGGGATTCCGGGGAGCTGTTTTTT. Protein product: CASIRRDSGELFF.

The chain is built from TRBV21-1 and TRBJ1-1; TRBD1, the table's D call, was not compared with the DNA. TRBV21-1 is a recognized pseudogene. The CDR3 covers 14 residues. CDR3 sequence (DNA): TGTGCCAGCAGCAGGGGACGGGCAGGGGAAGAAGCTTTCTTT. Protein product: CASSRGRAGEEAFF.